Presented here are 20 T cell receptor beta chains from one specimen sequenced in a study of CD8 T cells in Susac syndrome. RNA, at about 0.45 to 1 ug, was reverse transcribed with random hexamers. TCRdb re-called the immunoSEQ multiplex PCR reads with MiXCR, one entry per CDR3 protein. This sample has approximately 160,000 distinct CDR3 sequences, with 80% to 95% found just once. The sequenced sample consisted of CD4+ T cells from PBMCs. These receptor sequences come from a human donor with multiple sclerosis.

CDR3 region: CASSQDSAPPINEQFF. CDR3 nucleotides: TGTGCCAGCAGCCAAGATTCGGCCCCGCCAATCAATGAGCAGTTCTTC. The chain employs TRBV3-1 and TRBJ2-1; D is unclear. Germline values: CDR1 LGHDT, CDR2 YNNKEL (reference sequence). The CDR3 has 16 residues. Trimming shortened V by 0 bases and J by 6 bases, and 15 bases separated the two germline ends.

This chain links TRBV6-6 with TRBJ2-7; D not resolved. Germline V gives CDR1 MNHNY, CDR2 SVGAGI (reference sequence). Trimming removed 5 bases at V and 2 bases at J, with 10 bases between. The CDR3 is 13 amino acids. The CDR3 DNA follows: TGTGCCAGCAGTAGAGAATTGGCCTACGAGCAGTACTTC. The encoded protein is CASSRELAYEQYF.

The gene calls are TRBV29-1 and TRBJ1-1; D is possibly TRBD1 (5 bases). The V and J ends lost 6 bases and 0 bases respectively, with 5 bases between them. CDR3 length equals 11 residues. Germline CDR1 and CDR2: SQVTM and ANQGSEA. In DNA form, the CDR3 reads TGCAGCGTCAGGGTGAACACTGAAGCTTTCTTT. Residues: CSVRVNTEAFF.

The chain has TRBV12-3 or TRBV12-4 and TRBJ2-2; 7 positions agree with TRBD1. The junction had 10 bases not matched to a gene; V was cut back by 7 bases and J by 8 bases. The CDR3 is 14 residues long. CDR3 sequence (DNA): TGTGCCAGCACCCAAGGGGGCCTGGCTGGGGAGCTGTTTTTT. This codes for CASTQGGLAGELFF.

V gene TRBV12-3 or TRBV12-4 combines with J gene TRBJ2-1; 11 positions agree with TRBD2. CDR3 length: 17 amino acids. V lost 4 bases and J lost 0; bases outside the gene matches: 5. The CDR3: CASSYPSGGSSYNEQFF. The DNA of the CDR3 is TGTGCCAGCAGTTATCCTAGCGGGGGGAGCTCCTACAATGAGCAGTTCTTC.

This chain connects TRBV7-8 to TRBJ1-3; a possible D gene is TRBD1 (5 bases). The V gene's germline CDR1 is SGHVS and CDR2 FQNEAQ. Trimming removed 2 bases from V and 8 bases from J, with 10 bases in between. The CDR3 has 13 residues. This chain's CDR3 is CASSLRGADTIYF. CDR3 nucleotides: TGTGCCAGCAGCTTAAGAGGGGCGGACACCATATATTTT.

This chain uses TRBV12-3 or TRBV12-4 with TRBJ1-1; D perhaps matches TRBD1 (5 bases). This CDR3 has 15 residues. Trimming pared 5 bases from V and 0 bases from J, leaving 13 bases between. This chain's CDR3 is CASSPSGTMNTEAFF. DNA for the CDR3: TGTGCCAGCAGTCCCTCAGGGACCATGAACACTGAAGCTTTCTTT.

This clonotype has only one observation. The rearrangement joins TRBV6-2 or TRBV6-3 to TRBJ2-7; unclear D gene. Germline V gene sequence: CDR1 MNHEY, CDR2 SVGEGT. The CDR3 is 13 residues long. The V end lost 8 bases, the J end lost 1 base, and 12 bases lay between the germline ends. The CDR3 DNA follows: TGTGCCAGCCGCAGTGCAGGTTCCTACGAGCAGTACTTC. Protein product: CASRSAGSYEQYF.

This clonotype has a single count. The chain has TRBV7-2 and TRBJ1-1, with D unresolved. Germline CDR1 is SGHTA and CDR2 is FQGNSA. Trimming left V 5 bases short and J 4 bases short, with 11 bases between. The CDR3 runs to 13 residues. The CDR3 DNA reads as TGTGCCAGCAGCCCCCGAATCAGCACTGAAGCTTTCTTT. Translation: CASSPRISTEAFF.

V gene TRBV6-5 combines with J gene TRBJ2-3; D is unclear. The CDR3 has 16 amino acids. Trimming took off 6 bases at V and 2 bases at J, with 18 bases between the two ends. The germline V gene encodes CDR1 MNHEY and CDR2 SVGAGI. The CDR3 is CASSSTSGRITDTQYF. The CDR3, as DNA: TGTGCCAGCAGCTCTACTTCAGGAAGAATCACAGATACGCAGTATTTT.

The V and J genes are TRBV6-1 and TRBJ2-2; D ambiguous. Germline CDR1 and CDR2: MNHNS and SASEGT. V lost 0 bases to trimming and J lost 5 bases, with 7 bases between them. CDR3 length equals 14 residues. CDR3 bases: TGTGCCAGCAGTGAAGCCCCTGGGACCGGGGAGCTGTTTTTT. The encoded protein is CASSEAPGTGELFF.

The chain joins TRBV7-9 to TRBJ1-1; no clear D. Between the trimmed V and J ends, which lost 5 bases and 0 bases, there was a span of 10 bases. Germline CDR1 and CDR2: SEHNR and FQNEAQ (reference sequence). The CDR3 extends over 14 amino acids. The CDR3 is CASSPMGLNTEAFF. CDR3 in DNA: TGTGCCAGCAGCCCGATGGGCCTGAACACTGAAGCTTTCTTT.

V and J are TRBV24-1 and TRBJ2-1; 7 nucleotides agree with TRBD1. The germline V gene has CDR1 KGHDR and CDR2 SFDVKD. Unmatched junction bases numbered 2, after V lost 4 bases and J lost 0 bases. The CDR3 is 15 amino acids. The CDR3, as DNA: TGTGCCACCAGTGACGGACAGGACTCCTACAATGAGCAGTTCTTC. It codes for CATSDGQDSYNEQFF.

This chain uses TRBV20-1 with TRBJ2-3; 8 bases are a match to TRBD2. This CDR3 has 16 residues. The germline gives CDR1 DFQATT, CDR2 SNEGSKA (reference sequence). J was trimmed by 4 bases and V by 6 bases; bases with no gene match: 15. Here the CDR3 reads CSALEVRTSFADTQYF. The CDR3, as DNA: TGCAGTGCCCTAGAGGTCCGGACTAGCTTCGCAGATACGCAGTATTTT.

The genes are TRBV20-1 and TRBJ1-2, with D possibly TRBD1 on 5 matching bases. V was pared by 2 bases and J by 0 bases, with 13 bases between. CDR3 length: 15 residues. Germline V gives CDR1 DFQATT, CDR2 SNEGSKA (reference sequence). CDR3 loop: CSARLLGEANYGYTF. The CDR3 nucleotides are TGCAGTGCTAGATTATTGGGGGAGGCTAACTATGGCTACACCTTC.

The genes are TRBV12-3 or TRBV12-4 and TRBJ1-5, with 7 bases identical to TRBD1. The CDR3 consists of 14 residues. V dropped 6 bases and J dropped 7; count of bases not matched to a gene: 9. CDR3 coding DNA: TGTGCCAGCAGCCCAGCAGGGGGACAACAGCCCCAGCATTTT. Protein: CASSPAGGQQPQHF.

V gene TRBV6-5 combines with J gene TRBJ2-5; D perhaps matches TRBD2 (5 bases). V shed 0 bases and J shed 2 bases, with 10 bases lying between them. The CDR3 runs 15 residues. CDR1 is MNHEY, CDR2 SVGAGI, per germline. The CDR3 sequence is CASSYSRENQETQYF. The CDR3 bases are TGTGCCAGCAGTTACTCGAGGGAAAATCAAGAGACCCAGTACTTC.

The chain links TRBV20-1 to TRBJ2-2; D is unresolved. The length of the CDR3 is 13 residues. Trimming stripped 5 bases from V and 4 bases from J, with 11 bases between. The germline V gene encodes CDR1 DFQATT and CDR2 SNEGSKA (reference sequence). The CDR3 protein is CSALTSATGELFF. The CDR3 DNA sequence: TGCAGTGCTCTAACTTCTGCCACCGGGGAGCTGTTTTTT.

The rearrangement joins TRBV2 to TRBJ2-2; 11 bases are shared with TRBD2. Germline V lookup: CDR1 SNHLY, CDR2 FYNNEI. J gave up 1 base and V 7 bases, and 2 bases lay outside the gene matches. The CDR3 runs to 15 residues. For the CDR3, the DNA is TGTGCCAGCAACCTAGCGGGGGGGAACACCGGGGAGCTGTTTTTT. This translates into CASNLAGGNTGELFF.

The chain combines TRBV20-1 with TRBJ2-5, with 7 bases lining up with TRBD2. The CDR3 runs 12 residues. The J segment lost 3 bases and the V segment lost 7 bases, leaving 5 bases of the junction unmatched. Germline lookup yields CDR1 DFQATT and CDR2 SNEGSKA (reference sequence). CDR3 in amino acids: CSVGGNEETQYF. The CDR3 DNA reads as TGCAGTGTCGGGGGGAACGAAGAGACCCAGTACTTC.